Listed below are T cell receptor beta chains from one sample, sequenced in a study of T cells in Graves' hyperthyroidism and ophthalmopathy. TCRdb itself ran the multiplex PCR reads through MiXCR, one entry per CDR3 protein. In the table there are 210,000 or so distinct CDR3 sequences, approximately 17% of which are singletons. Sequenced input: blood. The receptors derive from a man aged 50 to 59 with Graves' hyperthyroidism. Each CDR3 is given with its conserved first and last residue. Fields, in order: D gene, clone size, V gene, J gene, CDR3 DNA, CDR3 protein. A D gene is named only where the DNA matches it firmly. Size values are once, few and many counts, or a class for expanded clones, and some rows have none.

>TRBD2|many|TRBV12-3/TRBV12-4|TRBJ2-1
TGTGCCAGCAGTTCCGGGACTAGCTACAATGAGCAGTTCTTC
CASSSGTSYNEQFF
>NA|many|TRBV30|TRBJ1-4
TGTGCCTGGTTATGGGGTAATGAAAAACTGTTTTTT
CAWLWGNEKLFF
>TRBD1|NA|TRBV6-5|TRBJ2-5
TGTGCCAGCAGTTCCCTGACAGGGCAAGAGACCCAGTACTTC
CASSSLTGQETQYF
>NA|few|TRBV5-5|TRBJ2-5
TGTGCCAGCAGCCAGGTCCCCGGGACCCAAGAGACCCAGTACTTC
CASSQVPGTQETQYF
>NA|NA|TRBV5-1|TRBJ2-6
TGCGCCAGCAGCTTGGTACCCACAGGGGAGGCTGGGGCCAACGTCCTGACTTTC
CASSLVPTGEAGANVLTF
>TRBD1|NA|TRBV20-1|TRBJ2-3
TGCAGTGCTCCAGACAGGGGGAGCACAGATACGCAGTATTTT
CSAPDRGSTDTQYF
>NA|many|TRBV27|TRBJ2-1
TGTGCCAGCAGGCTAGGGGGCTCCTACAATGAGCAGTTCTTC
CASRLGGSYNEQFF
>NA|few|TRBV9|TRBJ2-7
TGTGCCAGCAGCCCAAAGGAGGGACAGCCCAAGCAGTACTTC
CASSPKEGQPKQYF
>TRBD1|many|TRBV11-3|TRBJ2-7
TGTGCCAGCAGGCATACAGGGGGTCCCTACGAGCAGTACTTC
CASRHTGGPYEQYF
>NA|many|TRBV11-3|TRBJ2-7
TGTGCCAGCAGCATAGGGACGAACTCCTACGAGCAGTACTTC
CASSIGTNSYEQYF
>TRBD1|many|TRBV18|TRBJ2-5
TGTGCCAGCTCACTACGGACAGGGTTTATTCAAGAGACCCAGTACTTC
CASSLRTGFIQETQYF
>NA|many|TRBV3-1|TRBJ1-1
TGTGCCAGCAGCGCGTCTAGGGGTGGGAGTACTGAAGCTTTCTTT
CASSASRGGSTEAFF
>NA|NA|TRBV2|TRBJ2-2
TGTGCCAGCGGTGAAAGGTCGTCGCTTCCCGGGGAGCTGTTTTTT
CASGERSSLPGELFF
>TRBD2|few|TRBV4-1|TRBJ2-3
TGCGCCAGCAGGCGACTAGCGGAAAGCACAGATACGCAGTATTTT
CASRRLAESTDTQYF
>TRBD1|once|TRBV28|TRBJ2-7
TGTGCCAGCAGTTTTTCTCGCGGGACAGGCTACTCCTACGAGCAGTACTTC
CASSFSRGTGYSYEQYF
>TRBD1|NA|TRBV5-1|TRBJ2-2
TGCGCCAGCAGCGGGGGGACAGGGTTCCCTGGGGAGCTGTTTTTT
CASSGGTGFPGELFF
>NA|NA|TRBV7-8|TRBJ1-1
TGTGCCAGCAGCCATTGGACAGATATAAACACTGAAGCTTTCTTT
CASSHWTDINTEAFF
>TRBD1|many|TRBV28|TRBJ1-2
TGTGCCAGCAGTTTAAGTACAGGGGCAAGCTATGGCTACACCTTC
CASSLSTGASYGYTF
>NA|NA|TRBV18|TRBJ1-1
TGTGCCAGCTCACAGGAACAGGTGAACACTGAAGCTTTCTTT
CASSQEQVNTEAFF
>NA|many|TRBV2|TRBJ2-5
TGTGCCAGCAGCCCCGACCGAGGAACCCAGTACTTC
CASSPDRGTQYF
>NA|many|TRBV7-9|TRBJ1-2
TGTGCCAGCAGCGCACAGGCTAACTATGGCTACACCTTC
CASSAQANYGYTF
>TRBD1|many|TRBV5-1|TRBJ2-1
TGCGCCAGCAGCGATCTGACAGGGAATGAGCAGTTCTTC
CASSDLTGNEQFF
>TRBD2|many|TRBV2|TRBJ2-3
TGTGCCAGCACTTTAGCGGGAGTAGGGACAGATACGCAGTATTTT
CASTLAGVGTDTQYF
>TRBD2|many|TRBV7-2|TRBJ2-5
TGTGCCAGCAGTCGATCCGGGACTAGAGGTGGGGAGACCCAGTACTTC
CASSRSGTRGGETQYF
>NA|many|TRBV10-2|TRBJ2-3
TGCGCCAGCGGCCCAGGGGATACGCAGTATTTT
CASGPGDTQYF
>NA|few|TRBV27|TRBJ2-7
TGTGCCAGCAGTTTGGTTCGGAGATCGCTTATCTCCTACGAGCAGTACTTC
CASSLVRRSLISYEQYF
>NA|NA|TRBV6-4|TRBJ1-2
TGTGCCAGCAGAGACCCGGGGGGTTCCCGCTATGGCTACACCTTC
CASRDPGGSRYGYTF
>NA|NA|TRBV7-2|TRBJ2-7
TGTGCCGGCAGCTCCGGGACCAGAGTGTACGAGCAGTACTTC
CAGSSGTRVYEQYF
>TRBD2|many|TRBV6-1|TRBJ2-3
TGTGCCACCCCGGGACTAGCGGGATCAGATACGCAGTATTTT
CATPGLAGSDTQYF
>TRBD2|NA|TRBV20-1|TRBJ2-1
TGCAGTGCACCCCTAGCGGACCCCTACAATGAGCAGTTCTTC
CSAPLADPYNEQFF